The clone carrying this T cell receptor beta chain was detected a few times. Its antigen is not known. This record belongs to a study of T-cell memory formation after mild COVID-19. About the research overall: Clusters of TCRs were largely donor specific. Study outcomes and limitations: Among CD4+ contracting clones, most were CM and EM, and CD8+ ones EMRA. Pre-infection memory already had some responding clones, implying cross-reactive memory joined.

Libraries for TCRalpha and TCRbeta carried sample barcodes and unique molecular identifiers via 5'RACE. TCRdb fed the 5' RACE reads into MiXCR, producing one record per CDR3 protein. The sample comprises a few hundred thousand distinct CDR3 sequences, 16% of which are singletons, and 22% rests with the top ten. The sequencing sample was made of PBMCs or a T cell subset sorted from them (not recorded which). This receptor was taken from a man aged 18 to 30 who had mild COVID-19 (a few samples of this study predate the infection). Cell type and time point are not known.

For the CDR3, the DNA is TGTGCCAGCGTTGGGACAGGGGATGGCTACACCTTC. Its translation: CASVGTGDGYTF. The chain joins TRBV6-2 or TRBV6-3 to TRBJ1-2, with 10 bases identical to TRBD1. This CDR3 contains 12 residues. V lost 8 bases, J lost 6 bases, and 3 bases stayed unmatched. The germline CDR1 and CDR2 sequences are MNHEY and SVGEGT.